Following are 17 T cell receptor beta chains from one sample sequenced in a study of beta chain features in type 1 diabetes. Study-wide findings and caveats: Shorter TCRB CDR3s, moderately but significantly so, were found in Type 1 diabetes patients in all four CD4+ subsets.

Antigens for these TCRs are unknown. Expressed TCRB transcripts were sequenced after all isolated RNA was converted to cDNA. Using immunoSEQ multiplex PCR, the repertoire was profiled, and TCRdb retains in-frame clones only, with some absent. The sample has about 160,000 clones, approximately 10% seen once. Sequences were obtained from central memory CD4+ T cells from blood. The receptors come from a man aged 25-45 years with type 1 diabetes.

This sequence joins TRBV7-2 and TRBJ2-7, with D perhaps matching TRBD2 (6 bases). V lost 5 bases, J lost 2 bases, and 13 bases lay in between. The CDR3 consists of 14 residues. CDR1 is SGHTA and CDR2 is FQGNSA in the germline V gene. CDR3 bases: TGTGCCAGCAGCCCTAGCGTTTCTACCTACGAGCAGTACTTC. Translated: CASSPSVSTYEQYF.

J is TRBJ2-1 and V is TRBV14; D possibly corresponds to TRBD2 (6 bases). Germline-derived CDR1 and CDR2 are SGHDN and FVKESK. V dropped 1 base and J dropped 10 bases, with 14 bases sitting between them. The CDR3 contains 14 residues. CDR3 sequence: CASSQGMGGREQFF. The CDR3 DNA reads as TGTGCCAGCAGCCAAGGGATGGGAGGTCGAGAGCAGTTCTTC. The full variable domain, in which reference TRBV14 and TRBJ2-1 provide the parts outside the CDR3, is EAGVTQFPSHSVIEKGQTVTLRCDPISGHDNLYWYRRVMGKEIKFLLHFVKESKQDESGMPNNRFLAERTGGTYSTLKVQPAELEDSGVYFCASSQGMGGREQFFGPGTRLTVL.

The rearrangement joins TRBV7-2 to TRBJ2-5; TRBD1 might be the D (6 bases). The CDR3 spans 14 residues. Germline loops: CDR1 SGHTA, CDR2 FQGNSA. The V gene lost 2 bases and the J gene lost 5 bases, with 12 bases spanning the gap. The CDR3 bases are TGTGCCAGCAGCTTAACAGGGCCGAGGGAGACCCAGTACTTC. Translation: CASSLTGPRETQYF.

The V call is TRBV6-1, the J call TRBJ2-4, with D possibly TRBD2 on 6 matching bases. CDR3 size: 13 residues. Germline CDR1 is MNHNS and CDR2 is SASEGT. Trimming took off 10 bases at V and 7 bases at J, with 17 bases between the two ends. The CDR3 nucleotides are TGTGCCACCTCCCGCAGTGGGGGGAACATTCAGTACTTC. It translates to CATSRSGGNIQYF.

The chain joins TRBV7-2 to TRBJ2-3; the D is unclear. Per the germline V gene, CDR1 is SGHTA and CDR2 is FQGNSA. The CDR3 is 14 amino acids. Trimming shortened V by 4 bases and J by 0 bases, and 8 bases separated the two germline ends. The CDR3 region has the DNA TGTGCCAGCAGCTCATCAACTAGCACAGATACGCAGTATTTT. Translated, it gives CASSSSTSTDTQYF.

This clone was seen a few times. The V and J genes are TRBV29-1 and TRBJ2-1; 9 bases are shared with TRBD1. This CDR3 is 14 amino acids long. Germline trimming cut 7 bases from V and 10 bases from J; bases unmatched to any gene: 14. The germline V gene has CDR1 SQVTM and CDR2 ANQGSEA. CDR3 region: CSAGQGLPRVEQFF. CDR3 nucleotide sequence: TGCAGCGCCGGACAGGGGTTGCCCCGGGTGGAGCAGTTCTTC.

In DNA, the CDR3 is TGCGCCAGCAGCTTGGGCCAGTTGGTCGACACTGAAGCTTTCTTT. This gives the protein CASSLGQLVDTEAFF. The chain couples TRBV5-1 to TRBJ1-1; no reliable D call. The CDR3 is 15 amino acids. The V end lost 0 bases, the J end lost 3 bases, and 12 bases lay between the germline ends. From germline, CDR1 is SGHRS and CDR2 YFSETQ.

The sample holds one count of this clone. The rearrangement uses TRBV6-6 and TRBJ2-3; TRBD2 aligns across 10 bases. Trimming at V came to 5 bases and at J to 4 bases, leaving 9 bases not matched to a gene. Germline CDR1 reads MNHNY; CDR2 reads SVGAGI (reference sequence). The CDR3 has 16 residues. DNA for the CDR3: TGTGCCAGCAGTCAACCGGGGAGCGGGAGGGCAGATACGCAGTATTTT. Translation: CASSQPGSGRADTQYF.

This clone has only a few counts. V is TRBV7-9 and J is TRBJ2-1, with 7 bases that match TRBD2. The CDR3 is 16 residues long. From germline, CDR1 is SEHNR and CDR2 FQNEAQ (reference sequence). V lost 0 bases and J lost 7; bases outside the gene matches: 9. The CDR3 nucleotides read TGTGCCAGCAGCTTAGCGGGGGGACTAATTAAAAATGAGCAGTTCTTC. Translation: CASSLAGGLIKNEQFF.

This clone was found a few times. The rearrangement uses TRBV7-9 and TRBJ2-1; D is possibly TRBD2 (6 bases). The germline CDR1 and CDR2 sequences are SEHNR and FQNEAQ (reference sequence). V shed 1 base and J shed 2 bases, with 12 bases lying between them. The CDR3 loop spans 16 amino acids. The CDR3 region is CASSLVLAATYNEQFF. CDR3 DNA: TGTGCCAGCAGCTTAGTTTTAGCGGCGACCTACAATGAGCAGTTCTTC.

The chain combines TRBV7-2 with TRBJ1-5; D gene uncertain. From germline, CDR1 is SGHTA and CDR2 FQGNSA. Trimming cost V 4 bases and J 0 bases, with 10 bases left between them. The CDR3 sequence is 15 residues long. The CDR3 is CASSWAPSSNQPQHF. CDR3 bases: TGTGCCAGCAGCTGGGCCCCGAGTAGCAATCAGCCCCAGCATTTT.

The genes are TRBV5-1 and TRBJ2-7; TRBD1 matches 7 bases. Losses at the gene ends were 0 bases for V and 3 bases for J; bases not matched to a gene: 3. The CDR3 totals 14 residues. The germline V gene has CDR1 SGHRS and CDR2 YFSETQ. In nucleotides, the CDR3 is TGCGCCAGCAGCTTGGCATCAGGGGGCTACGAGCAGTACTTC. It translates to CASSLASGGYEQYF.

The chain couples TRBV30 to TRBJ1-2; no clear D gene. CDR1 is GTSNPN, CDR2 SVGIG, per germline (reference sequence). V lost 2 bases, J lost 8 bases, and 18 bases lay in between. This CDR3 has 14 amino acids. CDR3 DNA: TGTGCCTGGAGTTCTACAAACACTGCGGGGGGCTACACCTTC. It specifies CAWSSTNTAGGYTF.

This clone has a handful of counts. The V call is TRBV7-3, the J call TRBJ2-3, with 7 bases matching TRBD2. The germline CDR1 and CDR2 sequences are SGHTA and FQGTGA. The CDR3 is made up of 15 amino acids. Trimming removed 9 bases from V and 1 base from J; junction bases left unmatched: 10. CDR3 in amino acids: CASHRVAGRTDTQYF. The DNA of the CDR3 is TGTGCCAGTCATCGAGTAGCGGGCCGCACAGATACGCAGTATTTT. Supplemented by reference TRBV7-3 and TRBJ2-3, the full variable domain reads GAGVSQTPSNKVTEKGKYVELRCDPISGHTALYWYRQSLGQGPEFLIYFQGTGAADDSGLPNDRFFAVRPEGSVSTLKIQRTERGDSAVYLCASHRVAGRTDTQYFGPGTRLTVL.

The V gene is TRBV4-1, the J gene TRBJ2-7, with D tentatively TRBD1 (5 bases). The V gene's germline CDR1 is MGHRA and CDR2 YSYEKL. The CDR3 spans 15 residues. V was trimmed by 2 bases and J by 2 bases, leaving 13 bases between them. CDR3 sequence (DNA): TGCGCCAGCAGCCAAATGACAGCAAACCCCTACGAGCAGTACTTC. Protein: CASSQMTANPYEQYF.

This clone was counted between two and nine times. The chain has TRBV30 and TRBJ1-3; D is unclear. The V end lost 0 bases, the J end lost 2 bases, and 8 bases lay between the germline ends. The CDR3 has 14 amino acids. Germline-derived CDR1 and CDR2 are GTSNPN and SVGIG (reference sequence). CDR3 nucleotides: TGTGCCTGGAGTGTAATCGGTCCTGGAAACACCATATATTTT. It yields the protein CAWSVIGPGNTIYF.

This clone has at least ten counts. V gene TRBV10-3 combines with J gene TRBJ2-1; possibly TRBD1 for D (5 bases). Germline CDR1 is ENHRY and CDR2 is SYGVKD. Deletions cut 0 bases from V and 14 bases from J, with 11 bases between. The CDR3 runs to 12 residues. The CDR3 region is CAISESGRVKFF. In DNA form, the CDR3 reads TGTGCCATCAGTGAGTCTGGCAGGGTTAAGTTCTTC.